This T cell receptor (beta chain) was found in a study of T cells after yellow fever vaccination. Using its own MiXCR run on the 5' RACE reads, TCRdb lists one record per CDR3 protein. The profile shows 310,000 or so distinct CDR3 sequences, around 3.9% of them singletons. At least ten counts were recorded for this clonotype. V lost 5 bases to trimming and J lost 4 bases, with 19 bases between them. The CDR3 sequence is 16 residues long. The germline CDR1 and CDR2 sequences are SGHVS and FQNEAQ. The V call is TRBV7-8, the J call TRBJ2-3; possible D gene TRBD2, 6 bases. This TCR was recovered from a man aged 18 to 30 who received the YFV17D yellow fever vaccine. The sample was PBMCs, taken on the day of the yellow fever booster vaccination. CDR3 sequence reads: CASSPRGRAGPDTQYF. CDR3 DNA: TGTGCCAGCAGCCCGAGAGGCAGGGCGGGGCCAGATACGCAGTATTTT.